Listed below are T cell receptor beta chains from one sample, sequenced in a study of identical twins. TCRdb analysed the 5' RACE reads with MiXCR anew, one entry per CDR3 protein. The sample holds 450,000 or so distinct CDR3 sequences, over 12% seen once. This same sample was also taken into another study, of yellow fever vaccine responses in identical twins.

The material sequenced was CD4+ T cells sorted from blood. These receptors all stem from a woman aged 18-35 years in good health. Both conserved end residues are part of each CDR3. The D gene is left open where the match is weak. Clone size is given for some rows only: seen once, a few or many times, or a class if the clone is expanded.

many	TRBV3-1	.	TRBJ2-7	CASSPTLGREQYF	TGTGCCAGCAGCCCTACGCTAGGGCGGGAGCAGTACTTC
once	TRBV7-9	TRBD1	TRBJ2-1	CASSSRDSYNEQFF	TGTGCCAGCAGCTCCCGGGACAGCTACAATGAGCAGTTCTTC
few	TRBV5-1	.	TRBJ2-7	CASSLGGGLPLEQYF	TGCGCCAGCAGCTTGGGTGGCGGCCTACCTCTGGAGCAGTACTTC
.	TRBV2	.	TRBJ2-7	CASSDPAYEQYF	TGTGCCAGCAGTGACCCGGCCTACGAGCAGTACTTC
.	TRBV7-2	.	TRBJ2-5	CASSLRPYGREETQYF	TGTGCCAGCAGCTTAAGGCCTTATGGGCGAGAGGAGACCCAGTACTTC
few	TRBV10-2	TRBD2	TRBJ2-7	CASSEKRGSYEQYF	TGCGCCAGCAGTGAGAAGCGGGGCTCCTACGAGCAGTACTTC
.	TRBV5-5	.	TRBJ2-2	CASSSDPTNTGELFF	TGTGCCAGCAGCTCGGACCCAACGAACACCGGGGAGCTGTTTTTT
.	TRBV20-1	.	TRBJ2-1	CSAKTRASYNEQFF	TGCAGTGCTAAAACTCGAGCGTCCTACAATGAGCAGTTCTTC
few	TRBV11-2	.	TRBJ2-7	CASSFETPTATSSYEQYF	TGTGCCAGCAGCTTCGAGACCCCGACAGCTACAAGCTCCTACGAGCAGTACTTC
.	TRBV5-1	TRBD2	TRBJ2-5	CASSLSGTSRVGETQYF	TGCGCCAGCAGCTTATCCGGGACTAGTAGGGTTGGGGAGACCCAGTACTTC
.	TRBV20-1	TRBD2	TRBJ2-3	CSIALGREGRADTQYF	TGCAGTATTGCACTTGGGCGGGAGGGCCGTGCAGATACGCAGTATTTT
.	TRBV6-2/TRBV6-3	.	TRBJ1-5	CASSYAGSQPQHF	TGTGCCAGCAGTTACGCAGGATCTCAGCCCCAGCATTTT
.	TRBV10-3	.	TRBJ2-1	CAIKEGVGNEQFF	TGTGCCATCAAGGAAGGGGTTGGGAATGAGCAGTTCTTC
.	TRBV12-3/TRBV12-4	.	TRBJ2-5	CASSRQPRAETQYF	TGTGCCAGCAGTCGCCAGCCTCGGGCTGAGACCCAGTACTTC